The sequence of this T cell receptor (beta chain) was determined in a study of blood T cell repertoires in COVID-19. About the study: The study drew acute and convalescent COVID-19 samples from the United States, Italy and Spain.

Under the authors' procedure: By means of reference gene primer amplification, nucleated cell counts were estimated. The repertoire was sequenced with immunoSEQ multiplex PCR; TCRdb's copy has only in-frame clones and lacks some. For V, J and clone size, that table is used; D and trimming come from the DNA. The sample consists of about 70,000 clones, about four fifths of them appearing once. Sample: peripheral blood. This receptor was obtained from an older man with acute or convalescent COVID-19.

CDR3 in amino acids: CASRIGQYYGYTF. The CDR3 DNA reads as TGCGCCAGCAGGATTGGACAGTACTATGGCTACACCTTC. V and J are TRBV5-1 and TRBJ1-2, with D tentatively TRBD1 (6 bases). V was pared by 5 bases and J by 3 bases, with 11 bases between. Germline CDR1 reads SGHRS; CDR2 reads YFSETQ. The CDR3 sequence is 13 residues long.